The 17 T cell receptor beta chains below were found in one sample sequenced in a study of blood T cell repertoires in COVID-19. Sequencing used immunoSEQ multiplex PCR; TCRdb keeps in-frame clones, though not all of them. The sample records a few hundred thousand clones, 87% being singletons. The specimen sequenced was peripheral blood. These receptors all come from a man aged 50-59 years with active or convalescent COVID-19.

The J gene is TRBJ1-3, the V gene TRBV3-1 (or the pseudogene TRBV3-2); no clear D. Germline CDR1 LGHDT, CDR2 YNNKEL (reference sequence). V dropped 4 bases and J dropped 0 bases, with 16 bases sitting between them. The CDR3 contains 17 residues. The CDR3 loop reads CASSPRVGLSSGNTIYF. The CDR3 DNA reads TGTGCCAGCAGCCCCCGGGTGGGTCTGAGCTCTGGAAACACCATATATTTT.

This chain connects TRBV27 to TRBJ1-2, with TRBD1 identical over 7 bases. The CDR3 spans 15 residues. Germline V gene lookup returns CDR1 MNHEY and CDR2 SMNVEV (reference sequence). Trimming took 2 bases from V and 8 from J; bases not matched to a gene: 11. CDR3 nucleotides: TGTGCCAGCAGTTTAGCCGGGACAGCGAGAGGAGGCTACACCTTC. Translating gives CASSLAGTARGGYTF.

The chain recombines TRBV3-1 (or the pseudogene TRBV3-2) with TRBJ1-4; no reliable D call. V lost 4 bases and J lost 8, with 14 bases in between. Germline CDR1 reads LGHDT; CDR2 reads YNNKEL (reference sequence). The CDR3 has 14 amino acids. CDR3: CASSLLQVPEKLFF. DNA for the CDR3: TGTGCCAGCAGCCTATTACAAGTACCGGAAAAACTGTTTTTT.

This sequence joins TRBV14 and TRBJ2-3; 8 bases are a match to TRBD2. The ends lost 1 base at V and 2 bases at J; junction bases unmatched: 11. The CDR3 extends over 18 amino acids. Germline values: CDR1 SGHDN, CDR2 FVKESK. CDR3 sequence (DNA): TGTGCCAGCAGCCAAGTGGGAGGAAGCGGGGGAAACACAGATACGCAGTATTTT. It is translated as CASSQVGGSGGNTDTQYF.

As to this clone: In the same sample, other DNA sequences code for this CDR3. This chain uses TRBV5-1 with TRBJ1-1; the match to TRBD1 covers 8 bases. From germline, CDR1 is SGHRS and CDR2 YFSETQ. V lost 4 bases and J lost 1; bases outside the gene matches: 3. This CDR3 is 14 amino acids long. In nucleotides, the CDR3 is TGCGCCAGCAGCAGAGGGACAGGGAACACTGAAGCTTTCTTT. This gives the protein CASSRGTGNTEAFF. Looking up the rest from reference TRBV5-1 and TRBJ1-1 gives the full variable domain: KAGVTQTPRYLIKTRGQQVTLSCSPISGHRSVSWYQQTPGQGLQFLFEYFSETQRNKGNFPGRFSGRQFSNSRSEMNVSTLELGDSALYLCASSRGTGNTEAFFGQGTRLTVV.

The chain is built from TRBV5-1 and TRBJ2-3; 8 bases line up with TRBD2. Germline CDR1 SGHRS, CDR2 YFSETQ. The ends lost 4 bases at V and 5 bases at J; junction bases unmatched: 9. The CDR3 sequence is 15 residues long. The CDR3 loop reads CASSPGLAGVDTQYF. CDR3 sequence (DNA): TGCGCCAGCAGCCCGGGGCTAGCGGGCGTAGATACGCAGTATTTT.

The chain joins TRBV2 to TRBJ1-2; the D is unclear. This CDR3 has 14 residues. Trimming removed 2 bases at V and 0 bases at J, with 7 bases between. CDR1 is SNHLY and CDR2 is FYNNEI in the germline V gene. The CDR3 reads CASSESGTNYGYTF. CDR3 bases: TGTGCCAGCAGTGAAAGCGGCACTAACTATGGCTACACCTTC.

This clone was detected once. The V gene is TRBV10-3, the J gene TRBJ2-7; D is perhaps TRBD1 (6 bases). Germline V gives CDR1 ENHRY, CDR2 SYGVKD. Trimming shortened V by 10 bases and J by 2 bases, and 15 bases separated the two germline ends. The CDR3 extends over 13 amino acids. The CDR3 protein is CATRLDSTYEQYF. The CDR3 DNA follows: TGTGCCACGCGCCTGGACAGTACCTACGAGCAGTACTTC.

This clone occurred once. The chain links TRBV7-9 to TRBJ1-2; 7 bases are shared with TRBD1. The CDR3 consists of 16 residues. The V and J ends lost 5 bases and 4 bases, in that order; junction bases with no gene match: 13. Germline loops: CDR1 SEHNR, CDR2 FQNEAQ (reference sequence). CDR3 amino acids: CASSPGQVTVIYGYTF. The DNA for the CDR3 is TGTGCCAGCAGCCCCGGACAGGTCACGGTGATCTATGGCTACACCTTC.

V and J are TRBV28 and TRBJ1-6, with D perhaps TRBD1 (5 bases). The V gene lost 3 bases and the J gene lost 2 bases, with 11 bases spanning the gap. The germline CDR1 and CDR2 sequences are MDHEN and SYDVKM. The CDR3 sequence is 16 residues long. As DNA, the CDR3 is TGTGCCAGCAGTTTTGGAGACAGAACCTATAATTCACCCCTCCACTTT. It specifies CASSFGDRTYNSPLHF.

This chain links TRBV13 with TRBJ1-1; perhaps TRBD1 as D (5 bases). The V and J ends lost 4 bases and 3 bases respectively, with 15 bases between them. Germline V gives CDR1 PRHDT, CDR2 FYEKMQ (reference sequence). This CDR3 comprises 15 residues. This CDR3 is CASSSRTNPYTEAFF. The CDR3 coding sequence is TGTGCCAGCAGCTCCCGGACAAATCCATACACTGAAGCTTTCTTT.

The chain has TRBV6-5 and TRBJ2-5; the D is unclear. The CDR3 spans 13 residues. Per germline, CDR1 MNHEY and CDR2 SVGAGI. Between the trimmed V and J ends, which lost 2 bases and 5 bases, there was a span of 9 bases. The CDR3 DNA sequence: TGTGCCAGCAGTTACCCGACTTGGGAGACCCAGTACTTC. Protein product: CASSYPTWETQYF.

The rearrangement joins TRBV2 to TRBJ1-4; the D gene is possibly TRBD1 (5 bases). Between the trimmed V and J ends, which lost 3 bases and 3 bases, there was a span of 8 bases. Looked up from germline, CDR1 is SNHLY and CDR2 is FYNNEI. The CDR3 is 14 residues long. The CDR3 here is CASSDRGSNEKLFF. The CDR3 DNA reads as TGTGCCAGCAGTGATCGGGGGTCTAATGAAAAACTGTTTTTT.

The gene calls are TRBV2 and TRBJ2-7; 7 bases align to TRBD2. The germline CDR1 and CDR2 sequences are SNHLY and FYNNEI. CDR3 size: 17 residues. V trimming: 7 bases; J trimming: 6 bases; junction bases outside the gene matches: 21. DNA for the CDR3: TGTGCCAGCACCACCCGAGCGGGCGGGAGTGTTATCGGCGAGCAGTACTTC. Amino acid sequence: CASTTRAGGSVIGEQYF.

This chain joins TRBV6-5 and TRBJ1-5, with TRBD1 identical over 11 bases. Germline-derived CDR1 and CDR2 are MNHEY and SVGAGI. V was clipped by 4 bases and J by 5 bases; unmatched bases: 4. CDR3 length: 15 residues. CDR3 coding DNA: TGTGCCAGCAGTTGGGACAGGGGGAACGATCAGCCCCAGCATTTT. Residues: CASSWDRGNDQPQHF.

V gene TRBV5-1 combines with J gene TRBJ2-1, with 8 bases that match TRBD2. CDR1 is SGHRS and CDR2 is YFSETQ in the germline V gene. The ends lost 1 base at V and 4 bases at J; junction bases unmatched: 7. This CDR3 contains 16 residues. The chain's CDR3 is CASSLSSPSGYNEQFF. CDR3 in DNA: TGCGCCAGCAGCTTGAGTTCGCCTAGCGGGTACAATGAGCAGTTCTTC.

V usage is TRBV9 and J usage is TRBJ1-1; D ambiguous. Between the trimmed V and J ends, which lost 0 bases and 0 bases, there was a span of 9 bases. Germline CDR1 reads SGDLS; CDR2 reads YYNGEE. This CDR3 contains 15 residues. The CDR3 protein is CASSVGGTVNTEAFF. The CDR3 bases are TGTGCCAGCAGCGTAGGAGGTACGGTGAACACTGAAGCTTTCTTT.